The entry that follows covers one TCR beta chain sequence. The source of the sample is a study of glioma-infiltrating T cells after dendritic cell vaccination. Trimming shortened V by 3 bases and J by 0 bases, and 6 bases separated the two germline ends. Germline V CDR1 and CDR2: SGHNT, YENEEA. This CDR3 has 15 amino acids. The table came from immunoSEQ multiplex PCR; TCRdb's copy has only in-frame clones and leaves some out. This table has roughly 100,000 clones, more than 80% appearing once. The V call is TRBV11-3, the J call TRBJ1-6; the D is unclear. The receptor comes from a human donor with glioblastoma. The source material was blood, sampled before dendritic cell vaccination. The CDR3 protein is CASSLESSYNSPLHF. As DNA, the CDR3 is TGTGCCAGCAGCTTGGAGAGCTCCTATAATTCACCCCTCCACTTT.